This T cell receptor (beta chain) comes out of a study of cytomegalovirus exposure and HLA in healthy donors. Study-wide points: It was shown in a later analysis that HLA-associated TCR beta chains were more clonally expanded than other, equally common chains.

On this clone itself: Antigen specificity is unknown.

V lost 2 bases to trimming and J lost 4 bases, with 12 bases between them. The CDR3 consists of 15 residues. Germline CDR1 reads SEHNR; CDR2 reads FQNEAQ (reference sequence). PCR primers comprised 60 Vbeta and 13 Jbeta primers. The method was immunoSEQ multiplex PCR; TCRdb's version includes in-frame clones alone and lacks a portion of them. Altogether some 270,000 clones are present, around nine tenths being singletons, with the ten largest covering about 1.7%. The source material was PBMCs. This sequence was found in a girl aged 2 to 9 in good health and CMV-seronegative. The gene calls are TRBV7-9 and TRBJ2-1; D might be TRBD2 (6 bases). The CDR3: CASSLIGGDYNEQFF. CDR3 DNA sequence: TGTGCCAGCAGCTTAATTGGCGGGGATTACAATGAGCAGTTCTTC.